This paragraph reports one T cell receptor beta chain. The junction departs from the called germline gene at one end, perhaps through a read error. RNA transcripts served as the template for amplifying TCR beta CDR3 regions. Using the HTBI primer set, a first-round RT-PCR was run on the TCR CDR3. MiXCR, run by TCRdb on the multiplex PCR reads, gives a single entry per CDR3 protein. The table lists 400,000 to 550,000 distinct CDR3 sequences, roughly 14% of them singletons. This entry comes from a study of T cells in Graves' hyperthyroidism and ophthalmopathy. Germline V gene sequence: CDR1 SGHTA, CDR2 FQGNSA. This CDR3 region has 12 residues.

The sequence came from a woman between 18 and 30 years old with Graves' hyperthyroidism. The gene calls are TRBV7-2 and TRBJ2-1; no clear D. Sample: blood. CDR3 amino acids: CASRSTSNKQFF. The CDR3 DNA reads TGTGCCAGCAGGTCGACCAGCAATAAGCAGTTCTTC.